This TCR beta chain was captured in a study of T cell responses to AZD1222 COVID-19 vaccine. CDR3 size: 11 residues. Germline CDR1 GTSNPN, CDR2 SVGIG (reference sequence). Deletions cut 5 bases from V and 8 bases from J, with 12 bases between. Only in-frame clones appear in the TCRdb table, and some are missing; sequencing was by immunoSEQ multiplex PCR. The sample yields roughly 100,000 clones, approximately 81% seen once. This sequence joins TRBV30 and TRBJ1-2; no clear D. The sample here was peripheral blood, taken on day 0 of AZD1222 vaccination. This TCR came from an adult in good health. The CDR3, as DNA: TGTGCCTGGGGCAGGCGGCGAGGCTACACCTTC. Its protein is CAWGRRRGYTF.